This T cell receptor (beta chain) was identified in a study of post-analysis software for immune sequencing data. General observations from the study: TRBV segments more frequent in patients than in controls numbered about five and included TRBV5-6, TRBV5-1 and TRBV20-1.

About this clonotype itself: Its target is not known. Germline and junction disagree at one end, which may indicate a read error.

Unique molecular identifiers had been added to the TCR beta cDNA libraries. TCRdb passed the PCR reads through MiXCR, listing each CDR3 protein once. Among about 430,000 distinct CDR3 sequences listed, approximately 42% were seen once. The CDR3 sequence is 13 residues long. CDR1 is SGHAT and CDR2 is FQDESV in the germline V gene (reference sequence). The rearrangement links TRBV11-1 to TRBJ2-5, with D unresolved. The receptor's source is a girl aged 2-10 years with multiple sclerosis. Specimen: blood. The CDR3 region is CTSSLVRRETQYF. The CDR3 coding sequence is TGTACCAGCAGCTTAGTACGTCGGGAGACCCAGTACTTC. Full variable domain (remainder filled in from reference TRBV11-1 and TRBJ2-5): EAEVAQSPRYKITEKSQAVAFWCDPISGHATLYWYRQILGQGPELLVQFQDESVVDDSQLPKDRFSAERLKGVDSTLKIQPAELGDSAMYLCTSSLVRRETQYFGPGTRLLVL.